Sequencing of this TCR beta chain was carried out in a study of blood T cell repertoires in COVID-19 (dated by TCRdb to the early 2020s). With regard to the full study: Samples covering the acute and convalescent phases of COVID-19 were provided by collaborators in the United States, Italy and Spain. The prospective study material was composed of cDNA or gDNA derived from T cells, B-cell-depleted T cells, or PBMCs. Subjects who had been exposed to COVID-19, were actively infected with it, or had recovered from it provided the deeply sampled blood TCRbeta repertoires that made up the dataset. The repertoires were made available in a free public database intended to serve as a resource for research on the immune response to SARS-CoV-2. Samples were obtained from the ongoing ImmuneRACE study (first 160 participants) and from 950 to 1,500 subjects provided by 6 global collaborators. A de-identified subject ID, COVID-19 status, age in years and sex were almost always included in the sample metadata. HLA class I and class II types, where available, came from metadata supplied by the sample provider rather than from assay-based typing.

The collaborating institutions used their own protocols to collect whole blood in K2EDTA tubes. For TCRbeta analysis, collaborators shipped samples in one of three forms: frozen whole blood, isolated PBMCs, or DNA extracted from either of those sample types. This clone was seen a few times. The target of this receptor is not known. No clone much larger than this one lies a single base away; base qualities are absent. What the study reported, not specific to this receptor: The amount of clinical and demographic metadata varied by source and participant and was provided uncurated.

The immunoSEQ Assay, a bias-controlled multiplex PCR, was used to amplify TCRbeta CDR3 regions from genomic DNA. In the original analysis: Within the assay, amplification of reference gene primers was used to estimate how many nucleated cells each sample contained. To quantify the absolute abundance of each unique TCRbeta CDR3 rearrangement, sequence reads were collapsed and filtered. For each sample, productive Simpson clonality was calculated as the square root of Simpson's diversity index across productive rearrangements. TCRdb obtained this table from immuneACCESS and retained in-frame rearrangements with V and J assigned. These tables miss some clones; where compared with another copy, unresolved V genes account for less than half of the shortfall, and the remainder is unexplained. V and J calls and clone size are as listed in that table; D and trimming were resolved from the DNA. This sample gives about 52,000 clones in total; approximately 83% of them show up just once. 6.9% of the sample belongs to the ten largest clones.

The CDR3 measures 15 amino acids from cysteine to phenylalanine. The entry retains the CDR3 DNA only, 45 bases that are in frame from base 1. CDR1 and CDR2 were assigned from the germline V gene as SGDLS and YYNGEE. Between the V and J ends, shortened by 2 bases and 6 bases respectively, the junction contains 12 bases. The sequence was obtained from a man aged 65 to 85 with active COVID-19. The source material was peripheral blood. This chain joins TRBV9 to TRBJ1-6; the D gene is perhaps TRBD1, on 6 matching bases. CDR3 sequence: CASSVTGRVNSPLHF. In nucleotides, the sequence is TGTGCCAGCAGCGTTACAGGGAGGGTTAATTCACCCCTCCACTTT.